The 32 T cell receptor beta chains reported below all come from one sample, sequenced in a study of shared clonotypes between healthy human individuals. Positively selected for CCR7, the CD45RO-negative cells used as naive CD8 cells excluded terminally differentiated effector memory CD45RA+ cells. The assay was immunoSEQ multiplex PCR, and TCRdb's table has in-frame clones only and misses some. The sample has about 2.1 million clones; about 93% are singletons. Sequencing input: naive CD8+ T cells from PBMCs. Receptor source: a man younger than 30 in good health. Some clones in this sample may be carry-over from other donors' samples.

The chain joins TRBV9 to TRBJ2-1; 8 bases fit TRBD2. CDR3 length: 16 residues. The trim removed 4 bases at V and 0 bases at J, leaving 6 bases unmatched. The V gene's germline CDR1 is SGDLS and CDR2 YYNGEE. This CDR3 is CASSHTGGPSYNEQFF. CDR3 in DNA: TGTGCCAGCAGCCATACGGGGGGGCCCTCCTACAATGAGCAGTTCTTC. Drawing the rest from reference TRBV9 and TRBJ2-1, the complete variable domain is DSGVTQTPKHLITATGQRVTLRCSPRSGDLSVYWYQQSLDQGLQFLIQYYNGEERAKGNILERFSAQQFPDLHSELNLSSLELGDSALYFCASSHTGGPSYNEQFFGPGTRLTVL.

The chain combines TRBV9 with TRBJ1-2; D perhaps matches TRBD1 (6 bases). The CDR3 consists of 12 residues. CDR1 and CDR2 (germline): SGDLS, YYNGEE. The V and J ends lost 7 bases and 6 bases respectively, with 13 bases between them. For the CDR3, the DNA is TGTGCCAGCGATGGGGGGGCGAATGGCTACACCTTC. This gives the protein CASDGGANGYTF.

In this sample, this clone turned up once. The V call is TRBV30, the J call TRBJ2-7; possible D gene TRBD2, 6 bases. Germline lookup yields CDR1 GTSNPN and CDR2 SVGIG (reference sequence). V lost 3 bases and J lost 2, with 17 bases in between. The CDR3 runs 15 residues. CDR3 coding DNA: TGTGCCTGGAGGTCAGGGCTAGCGCAAGCCTACGAGCAGTACTTC. This sequence encodes CAWRSGLAQAYEQYF. Full variable domain (rest looked up from reference TRBV30 and TRBJ2-7): SQTIHQWPATLVQPVGSPLSLECTVEGTSNPNLYWYRQAAGRGLQLLFYSVGIGQISSEVPQNLSASRPQDRQFILSSKKLLLSDSGFYLCAWRSGLAQAYEQYFGPGTRLTVT.

The chain recombines TRBV4-1 with TRBJ2-4; D may be TRBD2 (5 bases). This CDR3 has 16 amino acids. The germline gives CDR1 MGHRA, CDR2 YSYEKL. V lost 4 bases and J 0 bases, leaving 13 bases between the germline ends. DNA of the CDR3: TGCGCCAGCAGCCTATTGGGCGGACTAGCCAAAAACATTCAGTACTTC. This translates into CASSLLGGLAKNIQYF.

This clone appeared a single time. The chain combines TRBV6-5 with TRBJ2-5; D remains ambiguous. Trimming cost V 1 base and J 2 bases, with 11 bases left between them. The CDR3 covers 15 residues. Germline-derived CDR1 and CDR2 are MNHEY and SVGAGI. The CDR3 spells CASSYYLSRQETQYF. CDR3 sequence (DNA): TGTGCCAGCAGTTACTATCTTTCCAGACAAGAGACCCAGTACTTC.

This chain links TRBV10-3 with TRBJ1-2; TRBD1 agrees at 8 bases. CDR3 length equals 16 residues. CDR1 is ENHRY, CDR2 SYGVKD, per germline. Trimming at V came to 3 bases and at J to 0 bases, leaving 6 bases not matched to a gene. Here the CDR3 DNA reads TGTGCCATCAGTGATAGGGGACAGGCGACTAACTATGGCTACACCTTC. Its translation: CAISDRGQATNYGYTF.

The chain couples TRBV27 to TRBJ1-2; 7 bases line up with TRBD1. The CDR3 contains 17 residues. The V gene's germline CDR1 is MNHEY and CDR2 SMNVEV (reference sequence). With V trimmed by 7 bases and J by 0 bases, 14 bases remained unmatched. The CDR3 coding sequence is TGTGCCAGCACGGGCCTTCCCAACAGGGGAGCTAACTATGGCTACACCTTC. Translating it yields CASTGLPNRGANYGYTF.

The chain carries TRBV28 and TRBJ2-1; 9 bases agree with TRBD2. The CDR3 contains 16 residues. CDR1 is MDHEN and CDR2 is SYDVKM in the germline V gene. Trimming removed 8 bases from V and 9 bases from J; junction bases left unmatched: 17. The CDR3 sequence is CASGTEPLSGSGEQFF. For the CDR3, the DNA is TGTGCCAGCGGAACCGAACCCCTTAGCGGGAGTGGTGAGCAGTTCTTC.

As concerns this clone: Germline is not matched at one junction end, which may reflect a read error. The chain carries TRBV12-5 and TRBJ2-5, with D hard to call. This CDR3 is 13 amino acids long. The germline V gene has CDR1 LGHNT and CDR2 FRNRAP. The CDR3 nucleotides read TGTGCTAGTGGTCCCTCCCCTGGCGGCCCCCATTACTTC. Translated, it gives CASGPSPGGPHYF.

The chain carries TRBV29-1 and TRBJ2-5, with D possibly being TRBD1 or TRBD2 (5 bases each). V gave up 1 base and J gave up 2 bases, with 8 bases separating them. CDR3 length: 13 residues. Germline assignment: CDR1 SQVTM and CDR2 ANQGSEA. CDR3 coding DNA: TGCAGCGTTGAAGGAGGGGTACAAGAGACCCAGTACTTC. It encodes CSVEGGVQETQYF.

This clone was counted a few times. The genes are TRBV27 and TRBJ1-1; unclear D gene. V dropped 3 bases and J dropped 4 bases, with 12 bases sitting between them. The CDR3 runs 14 residues. In germline, CDR1 is MNHEY, CDR2 SMNVEV (reference sequence). DNA of the CDR3: TGTGCCAGCAGTTTCTCCGAAGGGAGCACTGAAGCTTTCTTT. This sequence encodes CASSFSEGSTEAFF.

The chain carries TRBV28 and TRBJ1-1, with D perhaps matching TRBD1 (5 bases). Germline CDR1 is MDHEN and CDR2 is SYDVKM. The V and J ends lost 5 bases and 3 bases respectively, with 10 bases between them. The length of the CDR3 is 13 residues. CDR3 coding DNA: TGTGCCAGCAGTAATCGGGGCTACACTGAAGCTTTCTTT. Its protein product is CASSNRGYTEAFF.

The V and J genes are TRBV7-2 and TRBJ2-1; 7 bases map to TRBD2. CDR1 is SGHTA and CDR2 is FQGNSA in the germline V gene. This CDR3 is 16 amino acids long. Trimming at V came to 1 base and at J to 5 bases, leaving 8 bases not matched to a gene. This CDR3 reads CASSLGGRAGHNEQFF. In DNA form, the CDR3 reads TGTGCCAGCAGCTTAGGAGGTCGAGCGGGGCACAATGAGCAGTTCTTC.

The chain uses TRBV11-1 and TRBJ1-2; D is uncertain. Looked up from germline, CDR1 is SGHAT and CDR2 is FQDESV (reference sequence). V was shortened by 4 bases and J by 8 bases, with 17 bases between the two germline ends. The CDR3 contains 14 residues. The CDR3 DNA sequence: TGTGCCAGCAGCTACCGACAAGACTATGCAGGCTACACCTTC. Protein product: CASSYRQDYAGYTF.

V is TRBV7-3 and J is TRBJ2-6; possible D gene TRBD2, 5 bases. The length of the CDR3 is 12 residues. Trimming shortened V by 5 bases and J by 12 bases, and 11 bases separated the two germline ends. Germline V gives CDR1 SGHTA, CDR2 FQGTGA. CDR3 in amino acids: CASSPTGSVLTF. The CDR3, as DNA: TGTGCCAGCAGCCCAACGGGGTCCGTCCTGACTTTC.

The count of this clone is one. The chain combines TRBV28 with TRBJ2-1, with TRBD2 matching 7 bases. With V trimmed by 5 bases and J by 10 bases, 14 bases remained unmatched. CDR1 and CDR2 from the germline V gene are MDHEN and SYDVKM. CDR3 length equals 15 residues. The CDR3 coding sequence is TGTGCCAGCAGTGTTTGGGCGGGAGTGACAGAAGAGCAGTTCTTC. Translating it yields CASSVWAGVTEEQFF. The variable domain in full, with the rest retrieved from reference TRBV28 and TRBJ2-1, is DVKVTQSSRYLVKRTGEKVFLECVQDMDHENMFWYRQDPGLGLRLIYFSYDVKMKEKGDIPEGYSVSREKKERFSLILESASTNQTSMYLCASSVWAGVTEEQFFGPGTRLTVL.

The chain recombines TRBV19 with TRBJ2-7; D could derive from TRBD1 or TRBD2 (6 bases each). The V end lost 5 bases, the J end lost 0 bases, and 11 bases lay between the germline ends. CDR1 is LNHDA and CDR2 is SQIVND in the germline V gene (reference sequence). This CDR3 is 14 amino acids long. CDR3 DNA sequence: TGTGCCAGTAGTCGGGGGCGGGTCTCCTACGAGCAGTACTTC. This codes for CASSRGRVSYEQYF.

The V gene is TRBV2, the J gene TRBJ1-5; D not resolved. The CDR3 sequence is 17 residues long. The V gene's germline CDR1 is SNHLY and CDR2 FYNNEI. The V end lost 0 bases, the J end lost 5 bases, and 17 bases lay between the germline ends. The CDR3 nucleotides are TGTGCCAGCAGTGAAGCGCCTCGTCCCATGTACGATCAGCCCCAGCATTTT. It codes for CASSEAPRPMYDQPQHF.

CDR3 residues: CASSAPASGSTNTGELFF. In nucleotides, the CDR3 is TGTGCCAGCAGCGCACCGGCCTCCGGGTCGACCAACACCGGGGAGCTGTTTTTT. The rearrangement uses TRBV9 and TRBJ2-2; D uncertain. Germline V lookup: CDR1 SGDLS, CDR2 YYNGEE. Between the trimmed V and J ends, which lost 3 bases and 2 bases, there was a span of 20 bases. The CDR3 is made up of 18 amino acids.

The sample holds one count of this clone. V usage is TRBV28 and J usage is TRBJ2-7; TRBD1 matches at 9 bases. The V segment lost 7 bases and the J segment 1 base; nucleotides outside the gene matches: 5. The germline gives CDR1 MDHEN, CDR2 SYDVKM. This CDR3 comprises 14 residues. The CDR3 DNA is TGTGCCAGCACCTTGACAGGGGGATCCTACGAGCAGTACTTC. Translated: CASTLTGGSYEQYF.

The CDR3 loop is CASSARTGTTYEQYF. DNA of the CDR3: TGTGCCAGCAGCGCCCGGACAGGAACAACCTACGAGCAGTACTTC. This chain links TRBV9 with TRBJ2-7; TRBD1 aligns across 7 bases. V lost 3 bases and J lost 2; bases outside the gene matches: 8. The CDR3 spans 15 residues. Germline CDR1 is SGDLS and CDR2 is YYNGEE.

This clone was seen a single time. This chain connects TRBV27 to TRBJ1-3; perhaps TRBD1 as D (6 bases). Germline loops: CDR1 MNHEY, CDR2 SMNVEV (reference sequence). Between the trimmed V and J ends, which lost 6 bases and 0 bases, there was a span of 12 bases. The CDR3 is 15 amino acids. This CDR3 is CASRSGAFSGNTIYF. The CDR3 region has the DNA TGTGCCAGCAGATCAGGGGCCTTCTCTGGAAACACCATATATTTT.

The chain's CDR3 is CASSSPGLAGVYHEQFF. The CDR3 bases are TGTGCCAGCAGTTCACCCGGACTAGCGGGGGTTTACCATGAGCAGTTCTTC. The V and J genes are TRBV28 and TRBJ2-1; 13 positions agree with TRBD2. Germline loops: CDR1 MDHEN, CDR2 SYDVKM. The CDR3 has 17 residues. Trimming cost V 4 bases and J 8 bases; bases outside gene matches: 11. Full variable domain (remainder filled in from reference TRBV28 and TRBJ2-1): DVKVTQSSRYLVKRTGEKVFLECVQDMDHENMFWYRQDPGLGLRLIYFSYDVKMKEKGDIPEGYSVSREKKERFSLILESASTNQTSMYLCASSSPGLAGVYHEQFFGPGTRLTVL.

This chain joins TRBV9 and TRBJ1-3, with D perhaps matching TRBD1 (6 bases). The germline V and J ends were trimmed by 2 bases and 0 bases, with 15 bases remaining between them. Germline V gives CDR1 SGDLS, CDR2 YYNGEE. The CDR3 sequence is 17 residues long. The DNA for the CDR3 is TGTGCCAGCAGCGTCTCTACAGGGATCCTCTCTGGAAACACCATATATTTT. It encodes CASSVSTGILSGNTIYF. Using reference TRBV9 and TRBJ1-3 for the parts outside the CDR3, the full variable domain is DSGVTQTPKHLITATGQRVTLRCSPRSGDLSVYWYQQSLDQGLQFLIQYYNGEERAKGNILERFSAQQFPDLHSELNLSSLELGDSALYFCASSVSTGILSGNTIYFGEGSWLTVV.

A remark on this clone: Other DNA sequences in the sample encode the same CDR3. V and J are TRBV6-1 and TRBJ2-7, with D unclear. Germline loops: CDR1 MNHNS, CDR2 SASEGT. Between the trimmed V and J ends, which lost 6 bases and 3 bases, there was a span of 12 bases. This CDR3 comprises 13 residues. The CDR3 loop is CASSERLIYEQYF. As DNA, the CDR3 is TGTGCCAGCAGCGAAAGACTGATCTACGAGCAGTACTTC.

V usage is TRBV9 and J usage is TRBJ1-1; D is undetermined. The CDR3 is 14 residues long. V shed 2 bases and J shed 1 base, with 9 bases lying between them. CDR1 and CDR2 from the germline V gene are SGDLS and YYNGEE. Here the CDR3 reads CASSVRVKNTEAFF. CDR3 in DNA: TGTGCCAGCAGCGTTCGGGTCAAGAACACTGAAGCTTTCTTT.

Turning to this clone: The same CDR3 also results from other DNA sequences found in this sample. This chain joins TRBV27 and TRBJ2-7; D is unclear. With 2 bases removed from V and 0 bases from J, the gap between germline ends came to 5 bases. This CDR3 comprises 13 residues. Germline V CDR1 and CDR2: MNHEY, SMNVEV (reference sequence). CDR3 bases: TGTGCCAGCAGTTTAGCGGCCTCCTACGAGCAGTACTTC. This codes for CASSLAASYEQYF.

The rearrangement uses TRBV11-2 and TRBJ2-7, with 14 bases matching TRBD2. From germline, CDR1 is SGHAT and CDR2 FQNNGV. The CDR3 covers 16 residues. Germline trimming cut 5 bases from V and 1 base from J; bases unmatched to any gene: 4. CDR3 sequence reads: CASSPTSGRVSYEQYF. CDR3 DNA sequence: TGTGCCAGCAGCCCGACTAGCGGGAGGGTTTCCTACGAGCAGTACTTC.

Concerning this clone itself: Other DNA sequences in this specimen translate into the identical CDR3. The CDR3 bases are TGTGCCAGCAGCTTATCCGATACGCAGTATTTT. This sequence encodes CASSLSDTQYF. The V and J genes are TRBV7-9 and TRBJ2-3; D ambiguous. There are 11 residues in the CDR3. V lost 2 bases to trimming and J lost 6 bases, with 3 bases between them. Looked up from germline, CDR1 is SEHNR and CDR2 is FQNEAQ (reference sequence).

Remarks on this clone: Within the sample, other DNA sequences also encode this same CDR3. The chain uses TRBV9 and TRBJ2-7, with D perhaps given as TRBD1 or TRBD2 (5 bases each). Germline V gene sequence: CDR1 SGDLS, CDR2 YYNGEE. V lost 0 bases, J lost 1 base, and 8 bases lay in between. The CDR3 totals 14 residues. The CDR3 is CASSVGWGSYEQYF. The DNA of the CDR3 is TGTGCCAGCAGCGTAGGTTGGGGGTCCTACGAGCAGTACTTC.

The genes are TRBV9 and TRBJ2-2, with 12 bases fitting TRBD2. Germline CDR1 and CDR2: SGDLS and YYNGEE. Losses at the gene ends were 2 bases for V and 5 bases for J; bases not matched to a gene: 7. The CDR3 has 17 amino acids. CDR3 amino acids: CASSVEASGRGTGELFF. As DNA, the CDR3 is TGTGCCAGCAGCGTGGAAGCTAGCGGGAGGGGTACCGGGGAGCTGTTTTTT.

Concerning this clone itself: The same CDR3 arises from other DNA sequences in this sample as well. This sequence joins TRBV27 and TRBJ1-5; D ambiguous. Looked up from germline, CDR1 is MNHEY and CDR2 is SMNVEV (reference sequence). The V gene lost 6 bases and the J gene lost 1 base, with 7 bases spanning the gap. The CDR3 totals 13 residues. The CDR3 bases are TGTGCCAGCAGGGGGAGGAGCAATCAGCCCCAGCATTTT. It encodes CASRGRSNQPQHF.